This TCR beta chain derives from a study of cytomegalovirus exposure and HLA in healthy donors. The germline V gene has CDR1 SGHTA and CDR2 FQGNSA. Losses at the gene ends were 5 bases for V and 0 bases for J; bases not matched to a gene: 8. The CDR3 spans 17 residues. Both 60 Vbeta primers and 13 Jbeta primers went into the PCR. Clones were sequenced by immunoSEQ multiplex PCR, and TCRdb holds only the in-frame ones, with some missing. The profile shows tens of thousands of clones, roughly 70% of them singletons. The sequencing input was PBMCs. This clonotype was obtained from a woman aged 45-65 years in good health and CMV-seropositive. J is TRBJ2-1 and V is TRBV7-2; 9 bases align to TRBD2. The CDR3 here is CASSLLPSGTSYNEQFF. The CDR3 bases are TGTGCCAGCAGCCTACTCCCTAGCGGGACCTCCTACAATGAGCAGTTCTTC.